A single sample is the source of the 28 T cell receptor beta chains below, sequenced in a study of blood T cell repertoires in COVID-19. Clones were sequenced by immunoSEQ multiplex PCR, and TCRdb holds only the in-frame ones, with some missing. Of 140,000 or so clones listed, roughly three quarters were seen once; the top ten hold around 4%. The sample comprised peripheral blood. These receptors all stem from a man between 60 and 75 years old with acute or convalescent COVID-19.

V gene TRBV19 combines with J gene TRBJ2-1; unclear D gene. This CDR3 contains 14 residues. The V and J ends lost 6 bases and 0 bases respectively, with 9 bases between them. From germline, CDR1 is LNHDA and CDR2 SQIVND (reference sequence). CDR3 nucleotide sequence: TGTGCCAGTAGGAGTGGTCACTCCTACAATGAGCAGTTCTTC. Translation: CASRSGHSYNEQFF.

The genes are TRBV2 and TRBJ1-1, with a weak D call TRBD1 (6 bases). Germline V gene sequence: CDR1 SNHLY, CDR2 FYNNEI. V dropped 7 bases and J dropped 10 bases, with 16 bases sitting between them. CDR3 length: 12 residues. CDR3 loop: CASMGAGLGAFF. The CDR3 DNA sequence: TGTGCCAGCATGGGGGCAGGGCTGGGAGCTTTCTTT.

This chain joins TRBV28 and TRBJ2-3; D gene uncertain. CDR3 size: 13 residues. Deletions cut 2 bases from V and 3 bases from J, with 6 bases between. Germline V gene sequence: CDR1 MDHEN, CDR2 SYDVKM. The CDR3 DNA reads TGTGCCAGCAGTTTAGGAGCGACAGATACGCAGTATTTT. As protein: CASSLGATDTQYF.

The chain couples TRBV7-8 to TRBJ2-1; 10 nucleotides agree with TRBD1. Trimming took 1 base from V and 4 from J; bases not matched to a gene: 4. Germline assignment: CDR1 SGHVS and CDR2 FQNEAQ. The CDR3 length is 16 residues. Here the CDR3 DNA reads TGTGCCAGCAGCTTAGGACAGGGGGCAACATACAATGAGCAGTTCTTC. It encodes CASSLGQGATYNEQFF.

The J gene is TRBJ1-1, the V gene TRBV5-1; D unresolved. V dropped 0 bases and J dropped 4 bases, with 10 bases sitting between them. The germline V gene has CDR1 SGHRS and CDR2 YFSETQ. The CDR3 has 14 residues. The CDR3 DNA sequence: TGCGCCAGCAGCTTGGCTGGGCTTCTCACTGAAGCTTTCTTT. The encoded protein is CASSLAGLLTEAFF.

To note about this clone: Additional DNA sequences in this sample encode the identical CDR3. The rearrangement links TRBV5-4 to TRBJ2-1; 8 bases line up with TRBD1. In germline, CDR1 is SGHNT, CDR2 YYREEE (reference sequence). V lost 0 bases to trimming and J lost 6 bases; unmatched junction nucleotides: 5. The CDR3 runs to 15 residues. This CDR3 reads CASSLEAGGFNEQFF. CDR3 DNA: TGTGCCAGCAGCTTGGAGGCAGGGGGCTTCAATGAGCAGTTCTTC.

The J gene is TRBJ1-1, the V gene TRBV5-8, with D hard to call. CDR1 and CDR2 (germline): SGHTS, YDEGEE. The CDR3 spans 14 residues. Trimming left V 3 bases short and J 3 bases short, with 12 bases between. CDR3 in DNA: TGTGCCAGCAGCTCGGGGTTTATTGACACTGAAGCTTTCTTT. It encodes CASSSGFIDTEAFF.

The chain joins TRBV7-6 to TRBJ2-2, with a tentative D call TRBD2 (6 bases). The V and J ends lost 7 bases and 6 bases respectively, with 15 bases between them. Germline values: CDR1 SGHVS, CDR2 FNYEAQ. The CDR3 covers 14 residues. For the CDR3, the DNA is TGTGCCAGCAAGATAGCAACGGGGGCCGGGGAGCTGTTTTTT. Translated, it gives CASKIATGAGELFF.

The chain recombines TRBV11-2 with TRBJ2-7; TRBD2 matches at 7 bases. CDR1 SGHAT and CDR2 FQNNGV come from the germline V gene. V lost 1 base, J lost 6 bases, and 6 bases stayed unmatched. This CDR3 region has 14 residues. CDR3 bases: TGTGCCAGCAGCTTAGTGGGAGGGCCTGGCGAGCAGTACTTC. Amino acid sequence: CASSLVGGPGEQYF.

V gene TRBV2 combines with J gene TRBJ2-2; 10 bases fit TRBD1. From germline, CDR1 is SNHLY and CDR2 FYNNEI. The CDR3 runs 15 residues. V dropped 6 bases and J dropped 7; count of bases not matched to a gene: 8. CDR3 sequence (DNA): TGTGCCAGCAGCGCGCCGACAGGGGGCGGCGGGGAGCTGTTTTTT. Protein product: CASSAPTGGGGELFF.

This chain uses TRBV4-1 with TRBJ1-2, with 12 bases lining up with TRBD1. The CDR3 is made up of 17 amino acids. Per germline, CDR1 MGHRA and CDR2 YSYEKL. Germline trimming cut 3 bases from V and 2 bases from J; bases unmatched to any gene: 7. This CDR3 reads CASSQGQGASGNYGYTF. In nucleotides, the CDR3 is TGCGCCAGCAGCCAGGGACAGGGGGCGTCTGGGAACTATGGCTACACCTTC.

This clone was counted a few times. DNA for the CDR3: TGTGCCAGCAGCAAAGCGGGGGGGGTGCGTAATTCACCCCTCCACTTT. Protein product: CASSKAGGVRNSPLHF. The chain couples TRBV21-1 to TRBJ1-6. TRBV21-1 is a known pseudogene. This CDR3 spans 16 amino acids.

The chain couples TRBV5-4 to TRBJ2-2; D is ambiguous. V lost 4 bases and J 4 bases, leaving 5 bases between the germline ends. Germline values: CDR1 SGHNT, CDR2 YYREEE (reference sequence). The CDR3 totals 12 residues. CDR3 loop: CASSTSTGELFF. DNA for the CDR3: TGTGCCAGCAGCACAAGCACCGGGGAGCTGTTTTTT.

The CDR3 is CELRWSTLRGYEQYF. The CDR3 DNA sequence: TGTGAGTTACGTTGGAGTACCCTAAGGGGCTACGAGCAGTACTTC. V gene TRBV21-1 combines with J gene TRBJ2-7; the D call TRBD1 from the table was never checked on the DNA. TRBV21-1 is labeled a pseudogene. The CDR3 length is 15 residues.

V is TRBV6-1 and J is TRBJ2-1, with D perhaps matching TRBD2 (5 bases). This CDR3 has 16 residues. Germline V gene sequence: CDR1 MNHNS, CDR2 SASEGT. V was pared by 1 base and J by 2 bases, with 12 bases between. CDR3 sequence: CASSEVLSAAYNEQFF. The CDR3 DNA reads TGTGCCAGCAGTGAAGTCCTTAGCGCAGCCTACAATGAGCAGTTCTTC.

The V call is TRBV4-1, the J call TRBJ2-1; weak D call: TRBD2 (6 bases). V was trimmed by 3 bases and J by 0 bases, leaving 18 bases between them. This CDR3 is built from 18 residues. Germline CDR1 and CDR2: MGHRA and YSYEKL. The CDR3 DNA sequence: TGCGCCAGCAGCCACCTGTCTGGCGGGGCTAGCTCCTACAATGAGCAGTTCTTC. The encoded protein is CASSHLSGGASSYNEQFF.

The chain combines TRBV5-1 with TRBJ1-3, with D perhaps matching TRBD1 (6 bases). This CDR3 spans 15 amino acids. Germline CDR1 is SGHRS and CDR2 is YFSETQ. With 2 bases removed from V and 0 bases from J, the gap between germline ends came to 9 bases. The CDR3 coding sequence is TGCGCCAGCAGCTTACAGGGTAGCTCTGGAAACACCATATATTTT. Translation gives CASSLQGSSGNTIYF.

The gene calls are TRBV7-2 and TRBJ2-7, with 7 bases lining up with TRBD1. Germline CDR1 SGHTA, CDR2 FQGNSA. Trimming took 1 base from V and 4 from J; bases not matched to a gene: 4. The CDR3 extends over 14 amino acids. CDR3 loop: CASSLVQGWYEQYF. CDR3 DNA sequence: TGTGCCAGCAGCTTAGTACAGGGGTGGTACGAGCAGTACTTC. The entire variable domain, with the rest obtained from reference TRBV7-2 and TRBJ2-7, is as follows: GAGVSQSPSNKVTEKGKDVELRCDPISGHTALYWYRQSLGQGLEFLIYFQGNSAPDKSGLPSDRFSAERTGGSVSTLTIQRTQQEDSAVYLCASSLVQGWYEQYFGPGTRLTVT.

This clone was picked up one time. The chain uses TRBV27 and TRBJ2-3; 10 nucleotides agree with TRBD2. The CDR3 extends over 12 amino acids. The germline V gene encodes CDR1 MNHEY and CDR2 SMNVEV (reference sequence). The ends lost 2 bases at V and 15 bases at J; junction bases unmatched: 5. The CDR3 spells CASSLSGRARYF. Written as DNA, the CDR3 is TGTGCCAGCAGTTTAAGCGGGAGGGCCCGATATTTT.

This clone was picked up a small number of times. The V call is TRBV28, the J call TRBJ2-7; TRBD2 matches at 9 bases. V dropped 2 bases and J dropped 6; count of bases not matched to a gene: 11. Germline values: CDR1 MDHEN, CDR2 SYDVKM. The CDR3 has 16 residues. In DNA, the CDR3 is TGTGCCAGCAGTTTAGACACGGCGGGAGGGCTCCCCGAGCAGTACTTC. Amino acid sequence: CASSLDTAGGLPEQYF.

V is TRBV5-4 and J is TRBJ2-3, with D possibly matching TRBD2 (6 bases). Germline V gene sequence: CDR1 SGHNT, CDR2 YYREEE (reference sequence). There are 18 residues in the CDR3. V was shortened by 0 bases and J by 0 bases, with 17 bases between the two germline ends. The CDR3 DNA follows: TGTGCCAGCAGCTTGGGAGGTCGTAGCGGATATAGCACAGATACGCAGTATTTT. Translating gives CASSLGGRSGYSTDTQYF.

The rearrangement joins TRBV2 to TRBJ2-1, with 14 positions matching TRBD2. The CDR3 is made up of 15 amino acids. Germline V gene lookup returns CDR1 SNHLY and CDR2 FYNNEI. The V gene end was trimmed by 6 bases and the J gene end by 9 bases; junction bases not matched to a gene: 7. CDR3 sequence reads: CASSPGLAGVGEQFF. The CDR3 nucleotides are TGTGCCAGCAGCCCGGGACTAGCGGGAGTTGGTGAGCAGTTCTTC.

The chain combines TRBV7-9 with TRBJ1-5; TRBD1 agrees at 8 bases. The CDR3 is 15 residues long. J lost 3 bases, V lost 2 bases, and 3 bases had no gene match. The V gene's germline CDR1 is SEHNR and CDR2 FQNEAQ (reference sequence). The CDR3 spells CASSLWTGSNQPQHF. The CDR3 DNA follows: TGTGCCAGCAGCTTATGGACAGGGTCCAATCAGCCCCAGCATTTT.

This chain connects TRBV3-1 (or the pseudogene TRBV3-2) to TRBJ1-6, with 7 bases identical to TRBD1. The CDR3 is 14 residues long. Germline CDR1 reads LGHDT; CDR2 reads YNNKEL (reference sequence). Losses at the gene ends were 6 bases for V and 8 bases for J; bases not matched to a gene: 7. CDR3 sequence (DNA): TGTGCCAGCAGTCGGGACAGAACGTATTCACCCCTCCACTTT. It translates to CASSRDRTYSPLHF.

The V and J genes are TRBV9 and TRBJ2-3, with D possibly matching TRBD1 (6 bases). Germline values: CDR1 SGDLS, CDR2 YYNGEE. V shed 5 bases and J shed 5 bases, with 9 bases lying between them. The CDR3 is 12 amino acids. The CDR3 spells CASRAGEDTQYF. DNA of the CDR3: TGTGCCAGCAGGGCAGGGGAAGATACGCAGTATTTT. The variable domain in full, with the rest retrieved from reference TRBV9 and TRBJ2-3, is DSGVTQTPKHLITATGQRVTLRCSPRSGDLSVYWYQQSLDQGLQFLIQYYNGEERAKGNILERFSAQQFPDLHSELNLSSLELGDSALYFCASRAGEDTQYFGPGTRLTVL.

The J gene is TRBJ2-7, the V gene TRBV29-1; 9 nucleotides line up with TRBD1. The CDR3 runs to 16 residues. CDR1 is SQVTM and CDR2 is ANQGSEA in the germline V gene. Trimming removed 3 bases from V and 0 bases from J; junction bases left unmatched: 9. The CDR3 spells CSVDWDGDRDSYEQYF. As DNA, the CDR3 is TGCAGCGTTGATTGGGACGGGGACAGGGACTCCTACGAGCAGTACTTC.

This sequence joins TRBV12-2 and TRBJ2-5; the table calls TRBD2, which could not be checked here. TRBV12-2 constitutes a pseudogene. This CDR3 contains 18 residues. The CDR3: CASRSGTSGRRVQETQYF. The CDR3 DNA sequence: TGTGCAAGTCGCTCAGGGACTAGCGGGAGGCGGGTCCAAGAGACCCAGTACTTC.

This rearrangement joins TRBV6-6 to TRBJ2-7, with 9 bases that match TRBD1. Trimming at V came to 6 bases and at J to 6 bases, leaving 9 bases not matched to a gene. The CDR3 has 14 residues. From germline, CDR1 is MNHNY and CDR2 SVGAGI (reference sequence). The CDR3 sequence: CASSPQGARGEQYF. The CDR3 bases are TGTGCCAGCAGCCCACAGGGGGCGCGGGGCGAGCAGTACTTC.